The entry below gives a single T cell receptor (beta chain) sequence along with its context. The repertoire was sequenced with immunoSEQ multiplex PCR; TCRdb's copy has only in-frame clones and lacks some. The sample includes tens of thousands of clones, 88% of them seen just once. This sample was taken from a study of T cell changes during pregnancy in multiple sclerosis. Germline values: CDR1 SEHNR, CDR2 FQNEAQ (reference sequence). The CDR3 has 13 amino acids. V lost 10 bases to trimming and J lost 2 bases; unmatched junction nucleotides: 4. The material was CD8+ T cells from peripheral blood mononuclear cells, obtained after pregnancy. The chain links TRBV7-9 to TRBJ2-3; TRBD1 agrees at 9 bases. The TCR comes from a female donor in good health, enrolled as a control in a pregnancy study. CDR3 DNA sequence: TGTGCCACCGGGACAGGGAACACAGATACGCAGTATTTT. Its protein is CATGTGNTDTQYF.